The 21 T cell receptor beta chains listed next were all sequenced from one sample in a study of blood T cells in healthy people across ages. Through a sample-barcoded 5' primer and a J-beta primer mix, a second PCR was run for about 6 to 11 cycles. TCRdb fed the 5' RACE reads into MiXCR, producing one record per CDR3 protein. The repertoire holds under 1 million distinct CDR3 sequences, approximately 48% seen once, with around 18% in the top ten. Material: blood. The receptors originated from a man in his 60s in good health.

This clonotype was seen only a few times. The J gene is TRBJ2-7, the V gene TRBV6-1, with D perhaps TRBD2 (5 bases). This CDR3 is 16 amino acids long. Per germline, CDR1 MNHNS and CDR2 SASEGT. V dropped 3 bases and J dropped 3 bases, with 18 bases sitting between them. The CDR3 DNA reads TGTGCCAGCAGTGACGAGTACCGGGATCCGCTCTACGAGCAGTACTTC. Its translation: CASSDEYRDPLYEQYF.

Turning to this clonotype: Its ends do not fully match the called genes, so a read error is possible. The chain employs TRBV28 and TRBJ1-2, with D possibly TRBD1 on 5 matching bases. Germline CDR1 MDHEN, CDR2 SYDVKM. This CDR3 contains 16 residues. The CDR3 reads CANSLPGTSAFYGYTF. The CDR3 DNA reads TGTGCCAACAGTTTACCCGGGACGTCGGCCTTCTATGGCTACACCTTC.

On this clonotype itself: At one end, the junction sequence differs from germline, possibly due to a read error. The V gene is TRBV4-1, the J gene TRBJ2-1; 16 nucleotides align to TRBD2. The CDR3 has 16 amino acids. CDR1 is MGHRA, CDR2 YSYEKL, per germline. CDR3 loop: CASSPGLAGGRDKQFF. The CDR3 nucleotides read TGTGCCAGCAGCCCGGGACTAGCGGGGGGGAGGGATAAGCAGTTCTTC.

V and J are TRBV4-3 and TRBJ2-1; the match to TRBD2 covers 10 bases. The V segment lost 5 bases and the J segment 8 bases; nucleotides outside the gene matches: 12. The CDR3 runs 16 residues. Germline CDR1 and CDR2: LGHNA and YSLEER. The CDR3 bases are TGCGCCAGCAGCTTCCTCTTAGCGGGGGGCCGGGATGAGCAGTTCTTC. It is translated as CASSFLLAGGRDEQFF.

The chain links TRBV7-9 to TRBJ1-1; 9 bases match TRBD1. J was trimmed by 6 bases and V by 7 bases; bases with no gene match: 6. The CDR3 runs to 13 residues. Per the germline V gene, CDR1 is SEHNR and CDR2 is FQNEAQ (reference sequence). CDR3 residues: CASTDGQGSEAFF. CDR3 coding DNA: TGTGCCAGCACCGACGGACAGGGGTCTGAAGCTTTCTTT.

For the CDR3, the DNA is TGTGCCAGCAGCATCCGGACAGGGGGCGCCGGTTGGGAGACCCAGTACTTC. Protein sequence: CASSIRTGGAGWETQYF. V usage is TRBV11-3 and J usage is TRBJ2-5; TRBD1 matches at 11 bases. The CDR3 runs 17 residues. J was trimmed by 5 bases and V by 5 bases; bases with no gene match: 13. Per the germline V gene, CDR1 is SGHNT and CDR2 is YENEEA. Full variable domain (outside the CDR3, taken from reference TRBV11-3 and TRBJ2-5): EAGVVQSPRYKIIEKKQPVAFWCNPISGHNTLYWYLQNLGQGPELLIRYENEEAVDDSQLPKDRFSAERLKGVDSTLKIQPAELGDSAVYLCASSIRTGGAGWETQYFGPGTRLLVL.

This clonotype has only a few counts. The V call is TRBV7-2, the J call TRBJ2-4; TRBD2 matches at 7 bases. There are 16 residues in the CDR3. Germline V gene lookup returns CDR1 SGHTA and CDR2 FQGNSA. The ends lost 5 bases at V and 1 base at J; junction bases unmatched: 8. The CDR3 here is CASSPPGGWAKNIQYF. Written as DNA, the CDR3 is TGTGCCAGCAGCCCGCCCGGGGGGTGGGCCAAAAACATTCAGTACTTC.

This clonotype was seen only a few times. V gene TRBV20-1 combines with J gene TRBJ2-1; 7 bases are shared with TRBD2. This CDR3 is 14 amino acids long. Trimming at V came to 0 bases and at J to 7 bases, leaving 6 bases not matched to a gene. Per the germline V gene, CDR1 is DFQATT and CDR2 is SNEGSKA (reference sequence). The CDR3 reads CSARDGTTRNEQFF. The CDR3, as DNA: TGCAGTGCTAGAGATGGGACTACTCGGAATGAGCAGTTCTTC.

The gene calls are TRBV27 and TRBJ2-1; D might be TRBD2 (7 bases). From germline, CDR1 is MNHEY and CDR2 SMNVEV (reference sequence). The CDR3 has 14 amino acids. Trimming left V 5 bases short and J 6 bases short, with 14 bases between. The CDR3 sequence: CASSRGGPFNEQFF. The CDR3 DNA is TGTGCCAGCAGTAGGGGGGGCCCTTTCAATGAGCAGTTCTTC.

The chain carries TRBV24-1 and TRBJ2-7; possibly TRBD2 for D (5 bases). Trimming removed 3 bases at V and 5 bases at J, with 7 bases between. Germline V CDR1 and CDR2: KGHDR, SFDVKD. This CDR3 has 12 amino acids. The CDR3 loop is CATSDGGNEQYF. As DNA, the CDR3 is TGTGCCACCAGTGATGGAGGAAACGAGCAGTACTTC.

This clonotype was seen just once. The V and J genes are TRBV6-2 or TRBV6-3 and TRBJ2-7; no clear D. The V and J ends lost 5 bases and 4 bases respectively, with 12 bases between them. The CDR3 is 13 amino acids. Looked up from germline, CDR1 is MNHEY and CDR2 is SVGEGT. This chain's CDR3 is CASSHPWGYEQYF. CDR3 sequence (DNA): TGTGCCAGCAGTCATCCTTGGGGATACGAGCAGTACTTC.

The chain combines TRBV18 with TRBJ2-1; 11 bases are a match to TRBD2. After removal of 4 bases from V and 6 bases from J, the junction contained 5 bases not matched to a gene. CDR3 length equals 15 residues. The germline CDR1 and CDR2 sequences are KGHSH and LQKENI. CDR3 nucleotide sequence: TGTGCCAGCTCACTAGCGGGGGGGCCCCTCAATGAGCAGTTCTTC. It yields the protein CASSLAGGPLNEQFF.

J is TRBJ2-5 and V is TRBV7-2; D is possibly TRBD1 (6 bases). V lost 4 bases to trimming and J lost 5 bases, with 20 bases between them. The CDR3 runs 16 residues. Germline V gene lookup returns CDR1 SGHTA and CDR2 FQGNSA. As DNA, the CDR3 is TGTGCCAGCAGCTCGACAGTTCTCATCACAGGGGAGACCCAGTACTTC. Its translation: CASSSTVLITGETQYF.

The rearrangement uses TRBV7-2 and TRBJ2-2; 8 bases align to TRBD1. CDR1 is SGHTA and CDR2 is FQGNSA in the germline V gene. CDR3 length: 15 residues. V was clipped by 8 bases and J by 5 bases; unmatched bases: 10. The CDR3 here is CASARQGAQTGELFF. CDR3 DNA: TGTGCCAGCGCAAGGCAGGGGGCGCAGACCGGGGAGCTGTTTTTT.

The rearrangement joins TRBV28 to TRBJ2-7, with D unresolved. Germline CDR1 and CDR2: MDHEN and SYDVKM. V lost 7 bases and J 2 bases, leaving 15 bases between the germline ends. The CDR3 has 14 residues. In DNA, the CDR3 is TGTGCCAGCAAGAATTTGAACAGTCCCTACGAGCAGTACTTC. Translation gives CASKNLNSPYEQYF. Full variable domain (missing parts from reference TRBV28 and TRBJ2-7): DVKVTQSSRYLVKRTGEKVFLECVQDMDHENMFWYRQDPGLGLRLIYFSYDVKMKEKGDIPEGYSVSREKKERFSLILESASTNQTSMYLCASKNLNSPYEQYFGPGTRLTVT.

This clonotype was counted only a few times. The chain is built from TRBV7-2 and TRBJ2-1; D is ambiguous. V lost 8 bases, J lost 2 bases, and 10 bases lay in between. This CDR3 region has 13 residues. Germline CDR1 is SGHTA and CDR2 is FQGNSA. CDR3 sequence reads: CASSHDAYNEQFF. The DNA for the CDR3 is TGTGCCAGCTCGCACGACGCCTACAATGAGCAGTTCTTC.

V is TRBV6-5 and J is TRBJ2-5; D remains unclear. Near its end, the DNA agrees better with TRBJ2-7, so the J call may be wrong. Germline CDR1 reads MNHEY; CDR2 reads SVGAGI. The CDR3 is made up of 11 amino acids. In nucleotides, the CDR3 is TGTGCCAGCAGCCGTTACGGCGAGCAGTACTTC. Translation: CASSRYGEQYF.

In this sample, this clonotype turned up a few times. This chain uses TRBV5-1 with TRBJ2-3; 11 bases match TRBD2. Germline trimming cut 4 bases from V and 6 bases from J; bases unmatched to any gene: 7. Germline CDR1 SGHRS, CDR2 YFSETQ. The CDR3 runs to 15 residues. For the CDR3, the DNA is TGCGCCAGCAGCAGTAGCGGGGGGGCGAAGGATACGCAGTATTTT. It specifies CASSSSGGAKDTQYF.

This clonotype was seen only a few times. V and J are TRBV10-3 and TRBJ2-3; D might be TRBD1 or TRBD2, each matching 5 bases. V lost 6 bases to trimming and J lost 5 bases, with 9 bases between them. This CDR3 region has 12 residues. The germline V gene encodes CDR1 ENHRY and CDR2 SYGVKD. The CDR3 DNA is TGTGCCATCAGCGACAGCGGAGATACGCAGTATTTT. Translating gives CAISDSGDTQYF.

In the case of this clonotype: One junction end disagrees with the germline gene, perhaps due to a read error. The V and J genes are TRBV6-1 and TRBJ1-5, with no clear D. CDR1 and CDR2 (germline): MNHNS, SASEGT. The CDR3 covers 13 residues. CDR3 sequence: CVSMSAFNQPQHF. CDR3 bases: TGTGTCAGCATGTCGGCCTTCAATCAGCCCCAGCATTTT.

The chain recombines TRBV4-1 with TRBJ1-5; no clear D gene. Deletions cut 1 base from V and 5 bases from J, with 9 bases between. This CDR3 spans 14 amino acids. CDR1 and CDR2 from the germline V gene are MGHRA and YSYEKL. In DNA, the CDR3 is TGCGCCAGCAGCCAAGGTGGGGATTATCAGCCCCAGCATTTT. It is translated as CASSQGGDYQPQHF.